This T cell receptor (beta chain) originates from a study of T-cell reconstitution after alpha-beta-depleted transplantation in children. General study points: Approximately two months post-transplant, alpha-beta T cells reportedly originated from several hundred expanded graft clones.

The authors prepared the TCRbeta library with unique molecular identifiers. TCRdb itself ran the PCR reads through MiXCR, one entry per CDR3 protein. The repertoire holds about 980,000 distinct CDR3 sequences, with about 29% as singletons. The CDR3 is 15 residues long. V trimming: 2 bases; J trimming: 11 bases; junction bases outside the gene matches: 9. On this clonotype itself: The target antigen is unknown.

The V gene is TRBV12-3 or TRBV12-4, the J gene TRBJ1-6; 7 bases map to TRBD1. The receptor comes from a boy less than two years old who had a stem cell transplant for SCID, so the T cells may come from the graft donor. Here the sequenced sample was PBMCs, mostly from graft donor cells, taken 360 days after TCRalphabeta/CD19-depleted stem cell transplant. The chain's CDR3 is CASSLRFRGMTPLHF. In DNA, the CDR3 is TGTGCCAGCAGTTTAAGGTTCAGGGGGATGACACCCCTCCACTTT.